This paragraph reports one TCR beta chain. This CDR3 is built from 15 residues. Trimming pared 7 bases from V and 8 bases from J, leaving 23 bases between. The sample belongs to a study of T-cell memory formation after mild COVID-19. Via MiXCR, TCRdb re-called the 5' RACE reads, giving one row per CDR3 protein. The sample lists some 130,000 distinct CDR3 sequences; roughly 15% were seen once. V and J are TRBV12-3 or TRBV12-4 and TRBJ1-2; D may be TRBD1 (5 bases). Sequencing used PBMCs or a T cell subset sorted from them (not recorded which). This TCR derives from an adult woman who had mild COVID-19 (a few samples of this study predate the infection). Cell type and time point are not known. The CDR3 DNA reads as TGTGCCAGCAACAGCTATATCACAGGAGTCTACGGCTACACCTTC. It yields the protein CASNSYITGVYGYTF.